The T cell receptor (beta chain) described here comes from a study of blood T cell repertoires in COVID-19. Study as a whole: The United States, Italy and Spain supplied acute and convalescent COVID-19 samples. T cells, B-cell-depleted T cells, or PBMCs supplied cDNA or gDNA.

This clone was seen more than once but under ten times. Germline values: CDR1 MDHEN, CDR2 SYDVKM. The CDR3 covers 12 residues. The V end lost 7 bases, the J end lost 1 base, and 7 bases lay between the germline ends. Original handling: It was from reference gene primer amplification that nucleated cell counts were estimated. Method: immunoSEQ multiplex PCR; TCRdb's copy keeps in-frame clones and lacks some. D and trimming were read from the DNA, whereas the V and J calls and clone size are those reported in that table. The sample records 120,000 to 150,000 clones, approximately 81% being singletons. What was sequenced was peripheral blood. The chain has TRBV28 and TRBJ1-1; no definite D call. The sequence was obtained from a human donor in a cohort sampled during active COVID-19. Here the CDR3 reads CASTQENTEAFF. CDR3 nucleotide sequence: TGTGCCAGCACCCAGGAGAACACTGAAGCTTTCTTT.